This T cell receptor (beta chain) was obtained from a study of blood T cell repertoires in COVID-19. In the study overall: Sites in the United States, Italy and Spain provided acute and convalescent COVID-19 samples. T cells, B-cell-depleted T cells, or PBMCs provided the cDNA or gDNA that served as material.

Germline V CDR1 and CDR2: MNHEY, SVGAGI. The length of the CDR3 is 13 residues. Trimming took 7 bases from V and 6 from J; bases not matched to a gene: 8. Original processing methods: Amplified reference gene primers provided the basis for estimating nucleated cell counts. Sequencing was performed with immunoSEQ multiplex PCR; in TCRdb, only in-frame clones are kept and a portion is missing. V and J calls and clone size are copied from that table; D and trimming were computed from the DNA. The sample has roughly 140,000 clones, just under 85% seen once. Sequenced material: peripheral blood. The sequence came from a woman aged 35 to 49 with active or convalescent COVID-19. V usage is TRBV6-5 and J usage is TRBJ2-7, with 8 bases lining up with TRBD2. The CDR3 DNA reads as TGTGCCAGCACCCGGGGGGGAACGAGCGAGCAGTACTTC. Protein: CASTRGGTSEQYF.